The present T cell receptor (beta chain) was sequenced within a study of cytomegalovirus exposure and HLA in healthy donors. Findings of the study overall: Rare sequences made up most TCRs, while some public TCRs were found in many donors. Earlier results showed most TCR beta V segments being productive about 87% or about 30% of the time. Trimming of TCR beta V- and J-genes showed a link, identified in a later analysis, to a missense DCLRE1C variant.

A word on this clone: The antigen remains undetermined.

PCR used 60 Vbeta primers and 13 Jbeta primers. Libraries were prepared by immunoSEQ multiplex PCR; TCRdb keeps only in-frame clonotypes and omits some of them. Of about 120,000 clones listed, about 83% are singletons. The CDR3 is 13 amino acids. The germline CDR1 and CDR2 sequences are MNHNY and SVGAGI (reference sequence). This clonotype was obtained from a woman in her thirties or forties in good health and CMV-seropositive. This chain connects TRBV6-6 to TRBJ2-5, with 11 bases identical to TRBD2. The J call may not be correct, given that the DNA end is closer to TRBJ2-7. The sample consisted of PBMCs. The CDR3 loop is CASIAGGINEQYF. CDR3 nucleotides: TGTGCCAGTATAGCGGGAGGGATCAACGAGCAGTACTTC.